This T cell receptor (beta chain) was recovered during a study of T cells in Graves' hyperthyroidism and ophthalmopathy. The germline V gene encodes CDR1 LGHNA and CDR2 YNFKEQ. This CDR3 is built from 14 residues. V lost 0 bases and J 5 bases, leaving 10 bases between the germline ends. Newly diagnosed hyperthyroidism, duration under 2 months, in patients aged 18 to 65. The source of the PBMCs was 8 to 10 ml of fresh peripheral blood. RNA transcripts gave rise to amplified TCR beta CDR3 regions. HTBI primers were the set used in a first-round RT-PCR of the TCR CDR3. In TCRdb, the multiplex PCR reads were re-called with MiXCR into one record per CDR3 protein. The sample holds about 380,000 distinct CDR3 sequences, about 13% seen once.

Sequenced material: blood. The source is a young man with Graves' hyperthyroidism that later progressed to Graves' ophthalmopathy. J is TRBJ2-5 and V is TRBV4-2; either TRBD1 or TRBD2 may fit D (5 bases each). The CDR3 reads CASSQEGVQETQYF. The CDR3 DNA sequence: TGTGCCAGCAGCCAAGAGGGGGTTCAGGAGACCCAGTACTTC.